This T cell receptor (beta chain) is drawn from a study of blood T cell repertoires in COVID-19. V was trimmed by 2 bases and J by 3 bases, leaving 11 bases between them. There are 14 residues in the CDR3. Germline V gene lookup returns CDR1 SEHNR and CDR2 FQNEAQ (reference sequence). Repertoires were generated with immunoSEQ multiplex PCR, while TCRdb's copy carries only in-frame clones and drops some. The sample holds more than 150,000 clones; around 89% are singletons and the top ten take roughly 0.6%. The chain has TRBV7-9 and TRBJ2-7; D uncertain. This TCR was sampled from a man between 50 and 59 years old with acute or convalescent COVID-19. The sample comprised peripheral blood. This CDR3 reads CASSLTEIHYEQYF. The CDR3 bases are TGTGCCAGCAGCTTAACAGAAATCCACTACGAGCAGTACTTC.